This passage covers 13 T cell receptor beta chains from one sample sequenced in a study of cytomegalovirus exposure and HLA in healthy donors. The PCR ran on 60 Vbeta and 13 Jbeta primers. Assay: immunoSEQ multiplex PCR; the TCRdb copy retains only in-frame clones and omits some. The sample lists around 140,000 clones; approximately 83% were seen once. The sequencing sample was made of PBMCs. These receptors were collected from a male donor in good health and CMV-seronegative.

The chain combines TRBV11-2 with TRBJ1-4; 7 bases are shared with TRBD1. The V and J ends lost 5 bases and 7 bases, in that order; junction bases with no gene match: 4. There are 13 residues in the CDR3. The germline V gene has CDR1 SGHAT and CDR2 FQNNGV. CDR3 bases: TGTGCCAGCAGCCTAGGGGGCGGTGAAAAACTGTTTTTT. Protein sequence: CASSLGGGEKLFF. The whole variable domain, filled in from reference TRBV11-2 and TRBJ1-4, reads EAGVAQSPRYKIIEKRQSVAFWCNPISGHATLYWYQQILGQGPKLLIQFQNNGVVDDSQLPKDRFSAERLKGVDSTLKIQPAKLEDSAVYLCASSLGGGEKLFFGSGTQLSVL.

The V and J genes are TRBV6-5 and TRBJ2-2, with 9 bases aligning to TRBD2. Trimming at V came to 4 bases and at J to 7 bases, leaving 10 bases not matched to a gene. CDR1 MNHEY and CDR2 SVGAGI come from the germline V gene. This CDR3 comprises 16 residues. CDR3 DNA: TGTGCCAGCAGTTCAGCGGGGGGCATTTCCCGCGGGGAGCTGTTTTTT. It translates to CASSSAGGISRGELFF.

In its sample, this clone was seen a few times. The chain employs TRBV4-2 and TRBJ2-1, with D perhaps TRBD2 (6 bases). The CDR3 spans 12 residues. Looked up from germline, CDR1 is LGHNA and CDR2 is YNFKEQ. V gave up 3 bases and J gave up 7 bases, with 7 bases separating them. This CDR3 reads CASSQGGNEQFF. The CDR3, as DNA: TGTGCCAGCAGCCAGGGAGGTAATGAGCAGTTCTTC.

DNA for the CDR3: TGCAGCGTTGGGGGACAGCTGAACACTGAAGCTTTCTTT. This translates into CSVGGQLNTEAFF. V and J are TRBV29-1 and TRBJ1-1; 7 bases are shared with TRBD1. Germline V gene data show CDR1 as SQVTM and CDR2 as ANQGSEA. The V gene end was trimmed by 4 bases and the J gene end by 0 bases; junction bases not matched to a gene: 2. The CDR3 length is 13 residues.

This chain uses TRBV15 with TRBJ2-5; 7 nucleotides match TRBD2. The end of the DNA fits TRBJ2-7 better, so the J call may be wrong. Germline lookup yields CDR1 LNHNV and CDR2 YYDKDF (reference sequence). The CDR3 covers 17 residues. The CDR3 reads CATSRDPKGAGDYEQYF. Written as DNA, the CDR3 is TGTGCCACCAGCAGAGATCCTAAAGGGGCGGGGGACTACGAGCAGTACTTC.

This clone was counted a few times. The gene calls are TRBV28 and TRBJ1-1; no clear D. The germline V gene has CDR1 MDHEN and CDR2 SYDVKM. CDR3 length: 13 amino acids. V lost 3 bases and J 1 base, leaving 6 bases between the germline ends. This CDR3 reads CASSFSRNTEAFF. CDR3 DNA sequence: TGTGCCAGCAGTTTTAGCAGGAACACTGAAGCTTTCTTT.

The chain has TRBV4-2 and TRBJ2-3; D not certain. Germline-derived CDR1 and CDR2 are LGHNA and YNFKEQ. Trimming removed 4 bases at V and 7 bases at J, with 9 bases between. The CDR3 extends over 12 amino acids. The CDR3 reads CASSPKLNTQYF. The CDR3 coding sequence is TGTGCCAGCAGCCCTAAACTAAATACGCAGTATTTT.

V gene TRBV5-1 combines with J gene TRBJ2-7; 10 bases line up with TRBD2. This CDR3 region has 15 residues. CDR1 and CDR2 (germline): SGHRS, YFSETQ. The junction had 7 bases not matched to a gene; V was cut back by 7 bases and J by 0 bases. The CDR3 sequence: CASAIASGSSYEQYF. CDR3 DNA: TGCGCCAGCGCCATCGCTAGCGGGAGCTCCTACGAGCAGTACTTC.

The genes are TRBV25-1 and TRBJ2-3; 9 bases are shared with TRBD2. Germline CDR1 and CDR2: MGHDK and SYGVNS. The V and J ends lost 5 bases and 4 bases, in that order; junction bases with no gene match: 16. This CDR3 is 18 amino acids long. CDR3 protein: CASSSASGTLWGADTQYF. The CDR3 bases are TGTGCCAGCAGTAGCGCTAGCGGGACACTCTGGGGCGCAGATACGCAGTATTTT.

This clone was seen once. This sequence joins TRBV19 and TRBJ2-1, with D unclear. CDR1 is LNHDA, CDR2 SQIVND, per germline (reference sequence). Trimming removed 0 bases from V and 8 bases from J, with 11 bases in between. This CDR3 spans 14 amino acids. CDR3: CASSIDYPYYEQFF. CDR3 DNA: TGTGCCAGTAGTATAGACTATCCATACTATGAGCAGTTCTTC.

This chain uses TRBV7-8 with TRBJ2-1, with D maybe TRBD2 (6 bases). The V end lost 4 bases, the J end lost 6 bases, and 10 bases lay between the germline ends. Germline assignment: CDR1 SGHVS and CDR2 FQNEAQ. The CDR3 has 13 amino acids. The DNA for the CDR3 is TGTGCCAGCAGCTGGGACTCTAGCAATGAGCAGTTCTTC. Translated, it gives CASSWDSSNEQFF.

The chain combines TRBV6-1 with TRBJ2-7, with a tentative D call TRBD2 (6 bases). The V gene lost 2 bases and the J gene lost 2 bases, with 19 bases spanning the gap. The CDR3 runs 17 residues. Germline CDR1 is MNHNS and CDR2 is SASEGT. The CDR3 DNA reads as TGTGCCAGCAGTGAACTAGCCCCAGGGTCGGGGGCCTACGAGCAGTACTTC. As protein: CASSELAPGSGAYEQYF.

This chain connects TRBV7-9 to TRBJ2-7, with 10 bases that match TRBD1. V was clipped by 5 bases and J by 6 bases; unmatched bases: 4. Looked up from germline, CDR1 is SEHNR and CDR2 is FQNEAQ (reference sequence). The CDR3 contains 13 residues. CDR3 amino acids: CASSTGQGLEQYF. CDR3 nucleotide sequence: TGTGCCAGCAGCACGGGACAGGGGCTCGAGCAGTACTTC.